This T cell receptor (beta chain) appears in the sequencing data of a study of cytomegalovirus exposure and HLA in healthy donors. The table lists this clone with a few counts. Its antigen is as yet unknown. The CDR3 has 13 residues. The V and J ends lost 0 bases and 2 bases respectively, with 5 bases between them. CDR1 and CDR2 (germline): GTSNPN, SVGIG (reference sequence). In the PCR, 60 Vbeta and 13 Jbeta primers were used. The repertoire was sequenced with immunoSEQ multiplex PCR; TCRdb's copy has only in-frame clones and lacks some. The sample has around 120,000 clones, about 80% seen once; the top ten hold around 1.9%. Findings and limits, study-wide: TCR beta V- and J-gene trimming was later associated with a missense DCLRE1C variant. With further analysis later on, most CMV-associated TCR beta chains appeared HLA-restricted. The records held CMV serostatus as the only immune exposure information. Researchers counted roughly 150 TCR beta chains as cytomegalovirus-associated.

Sequenced sample: PBMCs. The TCR comes from a woman aged 50 to 60 in good health and CMV-seronegative. The chain couples TRBV30 to TRBJ1-3; no firm D call. CDR3 region: CAWSVGAGNTIYF. The CDR3 DNA reads TGTGCCTGGAGTGTAGGAGCTGGAAACACCATATATTTT.